Included here is one T cell receptor (beta chain) sequence, with context. Total RNA, at least 5 micrograms per sample, came from PBMCs. V gave up 0 bases and J gave up 6 bases, with 8 bases separating them. This CDR3 spans 13 amino acids. In germline, CDR1 is MNHEY, CDR2 SMNVEV (reference sequence). For the second PCR, which ran for 7 to 11 cycles, a sample-barcoded 5' primer and a J-beta primer mix were used. The authors tagged each cDNA molecule using a template-switch adaptor with 12 random nucleotides. TCRdb independently ran MiXCR on the 5' RACE reads; one entry per CDR3 protein. This table holds about 1.1 million distinct CDR3 sequences, 30% to 40% found once. The data originate from a study of blood T cells in healthy people across ages.

The rearrangement uses TRBV27 and TRBJ1-2, with D uncertain. Specimen: blood. This receptor was taken from a man younger than 35 in good health. This CDR3 is CASSLSDRNGYTF. CDR3 DNA: TGTGCCAGCAGTTTATCGGACCGAAATGGCTACACCTTC.